This is a list of T cell receptor beta chains from one sample in a study of blood T cell repertoires in COVID-19. Using immunoSEQ multiplex PCR, the repertoire was profiled, and TCRdb retains in-frame clones only, with some absent. Of 330,000 or so clones detected, 92% appear once; the ten largest clones hold around 20%. Material for sequencing was PBMCs or T cells enriched from blood (not recorded which). Every receptor here comes from a woman aged 25 to 39 who had recovered from COVID-19. Both conserved end residues are part of each CDR3. The D gene is left open where the match is weak. Part of the rows lack a size; the others show once, few, many or a class for expanded clones.

>TRBJ2-1|NA|TRBV28|17|NA
TGTGCCAGCAGTCCGTTCGTAACTAGGAGGGCGGTTGATGAGCAGTTCTTC
CASSPFVTRRAVDEQFF
>TRBJ1-2|NA|TRBV25-1|15|NA
TGTGCCAGCAGTGATATGTCAGGCCTTGGGCTGGGCTACACCTTC
CASSDMSGLGLGYTF
>TRBJ2-3|NA|TRBV18|13|NA
TGTGCCAGCTCAAAGGAGAGCACAGATACGCAGTATTTT
CASSKESTDTQYF
>TRBJ2-7|NA|TRBV27|16|TRBD1
TGTGCCAGCAGTCCACCCGGGACAGGGGCAGTATACGAGCAGTACTTC
CASSPPGTGAVYEQYF
>TRBJ1-1|NA|TRBV28|13|NA
TGTGCCAGCAGTTTATCGAACCCAGGGGAAGCTTTCTTT
CASSLSNPGEAFF
>TRBJ2-5|NA|TRBV5-4|14|TRBD2
TGTGCCAGCAACCTAGGACTAGCGGAAGAGACCCAGTACTTC
CASNLGLAEETQYF
>TRBJ2-1|NA|TRBV25-1|14|TRBD2
TGTGCCAGCAGTGATGGGGGGGGTCCCAAAGAAAGGTTCTTC
CASSDGGGPKERFF
>TRBJ2-3|NA|TRBV3-1/TRBV3-2|15|NA
TGTGCCAGCAGCCCGCCGGGGGGCGCCGCAGATACGCAGTATTTT
CASSPPGGAADTQYF
>TRBJ1-2|NA|TRBV28|14|NA
TGTGCCAGCAGTTTAGGGACAAATAACTATGGCTACACCTTC
CASSLGTNNYGYTF
>TRBJ2-7|NA|TRBV3-1/TRBV3-2|18|TRBD1
TGTGCCAGCAGCCAAGCAGGGACAGGGGGATCCTACTCCTACGAGCAGTACTTC
CASSQAGTGGSYSYEQYF
>TRBJ2-2|NA|TRBV3-1/TRBV3-2|18|NA
TGTGCCAGCAGCCAAGTCCCCGATGGGACAACGAACACCGGGGAGCTGTTTTTT
CASSQVPDGTTNTGELFF
>TRBJ2-5|NA|TRBV30|12|NA
TGTGCCTGGAGTGTGCAGCCGGGGACCCAGTACTTC
CAWSVQPGTQYF
>TRBJ1-4|NA|TRBV2|15|TRBD1
TGTGCCAGCAGGACCTGGGACAGCGAGGGGGAAAAACTGTTTTTT
CASRTWDSEGEKLFF
>TRBJ2-7|NA|TRBV6-5|13|NA
TGTGCCAGCAGTTACCGTGGCTCTTACGAGCAGTACTTC
CASSYRGSYEQYF
>TRBJ1-2|NA|TRBV7-8|17|TRBD1
TGTGCCAGCAGCCCCGGATTTAGGACAGGGGGGGGCTATGGCTACACCTTC
CASSPGFRTGGGYGYTF
>TRBJ1-5|NA|TRBV19|14|TRBD1
TGTGCCAGTAGTATTTACAGGGGAAATCAGCCCCAGCATTTT
CASSIYRGNQPQHF
>TRBJ1-2|few|TRBV11-2|15|NA
TGTGCCAGCAGCTTAGAGCCCAGGGGTCGGTGGGGCTACACCTTC
CASSLEPRGRWGYTF
>TRBJ1-2|NA|TRBV2|14|TRBD1
TGTGCCAGCAATTCCGGACAGGGAAACTATGGCTACACCTTC
CASNSGQGNYGYTF
>TRBJ2-1|NA|TRBV2|15|TRBD2
TGTGCCAGCACTATACTAGCGGGGGGGGCTAATGAGCAGTTCTTC
CASTILAGGANEQFF
>TRBJ1-2|NA|TRBV3-1/TRBV3-2|15|NA
TGTGCCAGCAGCCAAGAAGGGAGGGGAGGGGCTGGCTACACCTTC
CASSQEGRGGAGYTF
>TRBJ2-1|NA|TRBV4-1|14|NA
TGCGCCAGCAGCCAAGAGAGGCAGGGTAGAAAGCAGTTCTTC
CASSQERQGRKQFF
>TRBJ2-3|NA|TRBV5-1|16|NA
TGCGCCAGCAGCCAGGGGCTCGACCTATCCACAGATACGCAGTATTTT
CASSQGLDLSTDTQYF
>TRBJ1-4|few|TRBV6-5|14|TRBD1
TGTGCCAGCAGATCGACAGGGGCCGTCGAAAAACTGTTTTTT
CASRSTGAVEKLFF
>TRBJ1-1|NA|TRBV27|15|TRBD1
TGTGCCAGTCAACCCCAGTGGACAGGGTTCACTGAAGCTTTCTTT
CASQPQWTGFTEAFF
>TRBJ1-6|NA|TRBV5-6|15|TRBD1
TGTGCCAGCAGCCTAGCGGACAGGGATAATTCACCCCTCCACTTT
CASSLADRDNSPLHF
>TRBJ1-5|NA|TRBV29-1|15|NA
TGCAGCGTTAGTCAGGGTTTAACAGGGAATCAGCCCCAGCATTTT
CSVSQGLTGNQPQHF
>TRBJ1-3|NA|TRBV5-1|16|NA
TGCGCCAGCAGCCTCAACGGACAGAATGTTGGAAACACCATATATTTT
CASSLNGQNVGNTIYF
>TRBJ2-1|NA|TRBV9|14|NA
TGTGCCAGCAGCCCCTCCCGTAGGGGCAATGAGCAGTTCTTC
CASSPSRRGNEQFF
>TRBJ1-2|NA|TRBV12-3/TRBV12-4|13|NA
TGTGCCAGCAGTTTACAGGGGCTCTTCGGCTACACCTTC
CASSLQGLFGYTF
>TRBJ2-1|NA|TRBV27|15|TRBD1
TGTGCCAGCAGTTTACGGGACAGGGGGCATGATGAGCAGTTCTTC
CASSLRDRGHDEQFF
>TRBJ1-5|once|TRBV18|15|NA
TGTGCCAGCTCACCCTCCTGGGCCCCCAATCAGCCCCAGCATTTT
CASSPSWAPNQPQHF
>TRBJ2-7|NA|TRBV27|18|TRBD2
TGTGCCAGCAAGAGGAGGGCTAGCGGGAGAGGTTCCCCTTACGAGCAGTACTTC
CASKRRASGRGSPYEQYF
>TRBJ1-1|NA|TRBV28|16|TRBD1
TGTGCCAGCAGTTTACCTACAGGGGCGGTGAACACTGAAGCTTTCTTT
CASSLPTGAVNTEAFF
>TRBJ1-3|NA|TRBV28|18|TRBD1
TGTGCCAGCAGTTCCCCCCGGGACAGTGAAGGCTCTGGAAACACCATATATTTT
CASSSPRDSEGSGNTIYF
>TRBJ2-7|NA|TRBV5-1|14|TRBD2
TGCGCCAGCAGCTCTATAGCGGGAGTATACGAGCAGTACTTC
CASSSIAGVYEQYF
>TRBJ2-1|NA|TRBV28|12|NA
TGTGCCAGCAGTTCGGACTCGCTCGAGCAGTTCTTC
CASSSDSLEQFF
>TRBJ1-4|NA|TRBV28|16|NA
TGTGCCAGCAGTAGCCGTAGACAGGAATACTATGAAAAACTGTTTTTT
CASSSRRQEYYEKLFF
>TRBJ1-2|NA|TRBV19|12|TRBD1
TGTGCCAGCCGGACAGGGTACTATGGCTACACCTTC
CASRTGYYGYTF
>TRBJ1-2|NA|TRBV19|13|NA
TGTGCCAGTAGTCTAACAGGGAACTATGGCTACACCTTC
CASSLTGNYGYTF
>TRBJ2-5|NA|TRBV19|17|TRBD2
TGTGCCAGTAGTAACGGGGGGAAGCGGGGAGTAAGAGAGACCCAGTACTTC
CASSNGGKRGVRETQYF
>TRBJ1-3|NA|TRBV7-2|14|NA
TGTGCCAGCAGCTTCATCAGCTCTGGAAACACCATATATTTT
CASSFISSGNTIYF
>TRBJ2-1|NA|TRBV7-8|15|TRBD2
TGTGCCAGCAGCTTACTTAGCGGGGGGGCCTATGAGCAGTTCTTC
CASSLLSGGAYEQFF
>TRBJ1-2|once|TRBV11-1|15|TRBD1
TGTGCCAGCAGCCCCGGGGGACAGGGCACTTATGGCTACACCTTC
CASSPGGQGTYGYTF
>TRBJ1-5|once|TRBV18|19|TRBD1
TGTGCCAGCTCTCTACCACAGGGGGCGAATACAGTGAGCAATCAGCCCCAGCATTTT
CASSLPQGANTVSNQPQHF
>TRBJ2-7|NA|TRBV28|13|NA
TGTGCCAGCAGTAACCGACAGCTCTACGAGCAGTACTTC
CASSNRQLYEQYF
>TRBJ2-5|NA|TRBV7-6|17|NA
TGTGCCAGCAGCTTAGGTGGGGCAGGGGCGGTTGGAGAGACCCAGTACTTC
CASSLGGAGAVGETQYF
>TRBJ1-2|NA|TRBV28|14|NA
TGTGCCAGCAGTTTCCAACCGGCTAACTATGGCTACACCTTC
CASSFQPANYGYTF
>TRBJ2-7|NA|TRBV7-9|14|NA
TGTGCCAGCATGCGGGCCGGCCTCCAGTACGAGCAGTACTTC
CASMRAGLQYEQYF
>TRBJ1-1|NA|TRBV2|16|TRBD1
TGTGCCAGCAAACAGACAGGGAGAGGGATGAACACTGAAGCTTTCTTT
CASKQTGRGMNTEAFF
>TRBJ1-4|NA|TRBV7-9|16|TRBD1
TGTGCCAGCAGCTTATCCAAGGACAGGAAAAATGAAAAACTGTTTTTT
CASSLSKDRKNEKLFF
>TRBJ2-2|few|TRBV27|13|NA
TGTGCCAGCAGGCTACAGGGCACCGGGGAGCTGTTTTTT
CASRLQGTGELFF
>TRBJ2-7|NA|TRBV11-3|14|NA
TGTGCCAGCAGCTTAGGGAGTTCCACCAACGAGCAGTACTTC
CASSLGSSTNEQYF
>TRBJ2-7|NA|TRBV5-6|15|TRBD1
TGTGCCAGCAGCGGTGGACAGGTTGCTTCCTACGAGCAGTACTTC
CASSGGQVASYEQYF
>TRBJ2-2|NA|TRBV5-8|14|NA
TGTGCCGTTGACGGGGTTATCAACACCGGGGAGCTGTTTTTT
CAVDGVINTGELFF
>TRBJ2-7|NA|TRBV7-2|15|TRBD2
TGTGCCAGCAGCGGGACTAGCCGGACCTCCTACGAGCAGTACTTC
CASSGTSRTSYEQYF
>TRBJ2-1|NA|TRBV5-6|14|NA
TGTGCCAGCAGCCAATTCTCGAGCTACAATGAGCAGTTCTTC
CASSQFSSYNEQFF
>TRBJ2-1|NA|TRBV5-5|13|NA
TGTGCCAGCAGCTTGGACTTAATCAATGAGCAGTTCTTC
CASSLDLINEQFF
>TRBJ2-3|NA|TRBV27|12|NA
TGTGCCAGCAGTTCCACCACGGACAAGCAGTATTTT
CASSSTTDKQYF
>TRBJ1-2|NA|TRBV27|14|NA
TGTGCCAGCAGTTTATTCGGGGGGGGCGACGGCTACACCTTC
CASSLFGGGDGYTF
>TRBJ2-1|NA|TRBV6-5|16|TRBD2
TGTGCCAGCAGTTATAATCCGGGACTATGGGACAATGAGCAGTTCTTC
CASSYNPGLWDNEQFF